This T cell receptor beta chain was recorded in a study of blood T cell repertoires in COVID-19. The participants were between roughly 18 and 100 years old and came from about two dozen US areas. Categorization into cohorts depended on clinical history that participants reported. Recovery meant two consecutive negative NP/OP PCR tests, professional clearance, or resolved symptoms. Trimming at V came to 3 bases and at J to 4 bases, leaving 5 bases not matched to a gene. This CDR3 is built from 15 residues. The germline gives CDR1 KGHSY, CDR2 FQNENV. As originally analysed: For nucleated cells, counts were estimated from reference gene primer amplification. Profiling relied on immunoSEQ multiplex PCR, and the TCRdb table lists in-frame clones only, not all of them. That table supplies the V and J calls and clone size; D and trimming were determined from the DNA. Counted here are 150,000 or so clones, approximately 82% occurring once; the ten biggest clones make up around 4.3%.

This receptor was identified in a woman aged 50 to 60 who had recovered from COVID-19. Sequenced input: PBMCs or T cells enriched from blood (not recorded which). This chain uses TRBV16 with TRBJ1-4; 7 nucleotides agree with TRBD1. The chain's CDR3 is CASSHTQGNNEKLFF. Here the CDR3 DNA reads TGTGCCAGCAGCCACACACAGGGGAATAATGAAAAACTGTTTTTT.